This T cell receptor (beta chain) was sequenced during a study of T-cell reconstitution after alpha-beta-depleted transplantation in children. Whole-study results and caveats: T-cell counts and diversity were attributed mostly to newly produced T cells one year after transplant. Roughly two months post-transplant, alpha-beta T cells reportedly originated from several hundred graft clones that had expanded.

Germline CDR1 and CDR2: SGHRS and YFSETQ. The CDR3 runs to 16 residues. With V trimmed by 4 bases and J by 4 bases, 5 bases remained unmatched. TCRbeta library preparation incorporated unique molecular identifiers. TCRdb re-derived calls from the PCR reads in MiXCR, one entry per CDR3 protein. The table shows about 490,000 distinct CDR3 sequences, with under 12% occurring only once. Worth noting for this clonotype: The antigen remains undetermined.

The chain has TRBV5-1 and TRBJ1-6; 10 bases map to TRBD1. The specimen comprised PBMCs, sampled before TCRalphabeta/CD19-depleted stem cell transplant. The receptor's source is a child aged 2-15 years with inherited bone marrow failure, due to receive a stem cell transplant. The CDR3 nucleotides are TGCGCCAGCAGCAGGACAGGGGGTGTGTATAATTCACCCCTCCACTTT. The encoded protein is CASSRTGGVYNSPLHF. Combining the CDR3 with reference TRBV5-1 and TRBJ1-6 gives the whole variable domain KAGVTQTPRYLIKTRGQQVTLSCSPISGHRSVSWYQQTPGQGLQFLFEYFSETQRNKGNFPGRFSGRQFSNSRSEMNVSTLELGDSALYLCASSRTGGVYNSPLHFGNGTRLTVT.